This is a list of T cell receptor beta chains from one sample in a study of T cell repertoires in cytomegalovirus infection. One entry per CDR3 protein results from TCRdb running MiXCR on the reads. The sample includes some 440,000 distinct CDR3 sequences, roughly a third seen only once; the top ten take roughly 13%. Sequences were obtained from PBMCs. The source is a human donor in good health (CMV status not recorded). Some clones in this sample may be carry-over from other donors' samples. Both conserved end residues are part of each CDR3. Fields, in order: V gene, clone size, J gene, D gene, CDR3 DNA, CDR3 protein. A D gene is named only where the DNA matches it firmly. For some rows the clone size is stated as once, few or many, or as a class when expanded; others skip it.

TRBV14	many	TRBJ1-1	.	TGTGCCAGCAGCCCCTACAGGGTGGTGAACACTGAAGCTTTCTTT	CASSPYRVVNTEAFF
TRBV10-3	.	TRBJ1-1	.	TGTGCCATCAGTGAGAGGGACCCCAAGAACACTGAAGCTTTCTTT	CAISERDPKNTEAFF
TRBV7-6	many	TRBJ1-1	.	TGTGCCAGCAGCCCCAGGGCAGCTGGGGCTTTCTTT	CASSPRAAGAFF
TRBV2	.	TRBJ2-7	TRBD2	TGTGCCAGCAGTGAAGTTCTAACGGGGGGGCCACGCGAGCAGTACTTC	CASSEVLTGGPREQYF
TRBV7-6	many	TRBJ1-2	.	TGTGCCAGCAGCGACGGGGTCACCGGGTATGGCTACACCTTC	CASSDGVTGYGYTF
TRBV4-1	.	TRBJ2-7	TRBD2	TGCGCCAGCAGCCAAGGCGGGGGAAGTGTCGAGCAGTACTTC	CASSQGGGSVEQYF
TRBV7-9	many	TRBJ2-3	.	TGTGCCAGCAGCACCGGGGACTCAAGCACAGATACGCAGTATTTT	CASSTGDSSTDTQYF
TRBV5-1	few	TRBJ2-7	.	TGCGCCAGCAGCTACCGGACGGAGCCCTACGAGCAGTACTTC	CASSYRTEPYEQYF
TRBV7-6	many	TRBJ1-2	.	TGTGCCAGCTCCGCGACGGGGAACTATGGCTACACCTTC	CASSATGNYGYTF
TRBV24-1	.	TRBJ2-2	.	TGTGCCACCGAGGGACCGCTGAACACCGGGGAGCTGTTTTTT	CATEGPLNTGELFF
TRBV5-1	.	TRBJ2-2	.	TGCGCCAGCAGCTTGGATTCCAGGGCAGGCGGGGAGCTGTTTTTT	CASSLDSRAGGELFF
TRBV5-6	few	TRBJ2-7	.	TGTGCCAGCAGCGATATCAGGGGCAGCGAGCAGTACTTC	CASSDIRGSEQYF
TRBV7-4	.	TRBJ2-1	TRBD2	TGTGCCAGCAGTTTCCCCTCTAGCGGGACTTCCTACAATGAGCAGTTCTTC	CASSFPSSGTSYNEQFF
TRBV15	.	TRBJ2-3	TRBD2	TGTGCCACCAGCCAGCGGGGGGGCCCCGATACGCAGTATTTT	CATSQRGGPDTQYF
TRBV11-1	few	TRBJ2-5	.	TGTGCCAGCAGCACAGGAAAAGAGACCCAGTACTTC	CASSTGKETQYF
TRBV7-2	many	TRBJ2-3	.	TGTGCCAGCAGCGTTCGAAATACGCAGTATTTT	CASSVRNTQYF
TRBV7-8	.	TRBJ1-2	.	TGTGCCAGCAGCTCAAGCTCGAGACAGGCCTTC	CASSSSSRQAF
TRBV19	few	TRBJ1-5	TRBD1	TGTGCCAGTAGTCAACAGGGGCCCGATCAGCCCCAGCATTTT	CASSQQGPDQPQHF
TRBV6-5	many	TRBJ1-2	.	TGTGCCAGCAGGACAACCGGGACTAACTATGGCTACACCTTC	CASRTTGTNYGYTF
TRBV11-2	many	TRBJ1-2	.	TGTGCCAGCAGCCTGAGCGGGTCGTCCTATGGCTACACCTTC	CASSLSGSSYGYTF
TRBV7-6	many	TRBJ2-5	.	TGTGCCAGCAGCCCCTCGGTCGGCCTAGCCCTAGAGACCCAGTACTTC	CASSPSVGLALETQYF
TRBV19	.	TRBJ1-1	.	TGTGCCAGTACTGACACCTTGAACACTGAAGCTTTCTTT	CASTDTLNTEAFF
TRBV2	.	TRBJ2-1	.	TGTGCCAGCAGGCGCCAGGCTATTGAGCAGTTCTTC	CASRRQAIEQFF
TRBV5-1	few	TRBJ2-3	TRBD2	TGCGCCAGCAGCTCCGGGACTAGAGCAGATACGCAGTATTTT	CASSSGTRADTQYF
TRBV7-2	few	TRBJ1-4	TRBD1	TGTGCCAGCAGCTTGTGGGGAATGGGACAGGGACGGGAAAAACTGTTTTTT	CASSLWGMGQGREKLFF
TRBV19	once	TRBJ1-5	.	TGTGCCAGTAGTATGGTCGGAATCAATCAGCCCCAGCATTTT	CASSMVGINQPQHF
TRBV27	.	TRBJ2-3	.	TGTGCCAGCTCGTCTCCCCTCAGGGATGATACGCAGTATTTT	CASSSPLRDDTQYF
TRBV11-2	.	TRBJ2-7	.	TGTGCCAGCAGCCCGGACGGACAAGCGGGGCAGTACTTC	CASSPDGQAGQYF
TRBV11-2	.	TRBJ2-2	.	TGTGCCAGCAGCCCTACAGGGACATTGAACACCGGGGAGCTGTTTTTT	CASSPTGTLNTGELFF
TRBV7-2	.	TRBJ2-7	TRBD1	TGTGCCAGCAGCTTAGGACAGGGGGCGCTCTACGAGCAGTACTTC	CASSLGQGALYEQYF
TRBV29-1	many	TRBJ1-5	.	TGCAGCGTTGTAGGAGGAGGGGTACAGCCCCAGCATTTT	CSVVGGGVQPQHF
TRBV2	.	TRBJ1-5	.	TGTGCCAGCACCGAAGAAGGGTTTCAGCCCCAGCATTTT	CASTEEGFQPQHF
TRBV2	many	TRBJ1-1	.	TGTGCCAGCAGTCGACTGGGATCGAACACTGAAGCTTTCTTT	CASSRLGSNTEAFF
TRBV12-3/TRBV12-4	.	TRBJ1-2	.	TGTGCCAGCAGTTTAGTACCAGGGAACTATGGCTACACCTTC	CASSLVPGNYGYTF
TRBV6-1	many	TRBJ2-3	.	TGTGCCAGCAGTGGCAGGGTCGGTTTCACAGATACGCAGTATTTT	CASSGRVGFTDTQYF
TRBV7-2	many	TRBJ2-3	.	TGTGCCAGCAGCTTAGGAAACAGGGTGGATACGCAGTATTTT	CASSLGNRVDTQYF
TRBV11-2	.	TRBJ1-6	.	TGTGCCAGCAGCTCCGCCAGCGTGAATTCACCCCTCCACTTT	CASSSASVNSPLHF
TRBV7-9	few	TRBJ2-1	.	TGTGCCAGCAGCTCGCCCCTTCTAGAATACGGGGGTTACAATGAGCAGTTCTTC	CASSSPLLEYGGYNEQFF
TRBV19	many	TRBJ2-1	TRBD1	TGTGCCAGTAGACCCCGGACAGGAGAGCCCTACAATGAGCAGTTCTTC	CASRPRTGEPYNEQFF
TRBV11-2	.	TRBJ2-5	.	TGTGCCAGCAGCTTAGAACAGAACCGTGAGACCCAGTACTTC	CASSLEQNRETQYF
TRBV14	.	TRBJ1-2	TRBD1	TGTGCCAGCAGCACCCGGACAGGACTCGACTATGGCTACACCTTC	CASSTRTGLDYGYTF
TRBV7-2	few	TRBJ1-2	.	TGTGCCAGCAGCTACGGGTGGATCGGCTACACCTTC	CASSYGWIGYTF
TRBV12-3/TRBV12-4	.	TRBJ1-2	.	TGTGCCAGCAGTTTAGTGCTGGGGGCAGCGACCCCAGTAGTCTATGGCTACACCTTC	CASSLVLGAATPVVYGYTF
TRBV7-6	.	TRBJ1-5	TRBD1	TGTGCCAGCGGCTTCTCTCCGAAGACAGGGGCAAATCAGCCCCAGCATTTT	CASGFSPKTGANQPQHF
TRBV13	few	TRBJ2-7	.	TGTGCCAGCAGCTTAGCTGGAGGGGGTCCGGGGGAGCAGTACTTC	CASSLAGGGPGEQYF
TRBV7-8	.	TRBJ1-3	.	TGTGCCACCAGCTTAGAAGGCAGCTCTGGAAACACCATATATTTT	CATSLEGSSGNTIYF
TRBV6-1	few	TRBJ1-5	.	TGTGCCAGCAGTGAAGGACTTTACCCTGGAAGCAATCAGCCCCAGCATTTT	CASSEGLYPGSNQPQHF
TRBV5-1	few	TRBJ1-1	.	TGCGCCAGCAGCGATCAAACAGGGTACACTGAAGCTTTCTTT	CASSDQTGYTEAFF
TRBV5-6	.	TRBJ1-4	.	TGTGCCAGCAGCTTGTTCAGGGAAAGTGATGAAAAACTGTTTTTT	CASSLFRESDEKLFF
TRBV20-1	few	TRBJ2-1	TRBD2	TGCAGTGCTCGGGGGGACGGGACCCCGTACAATGAGCAGTTCTTC	CSARGDGTPYNEQFF
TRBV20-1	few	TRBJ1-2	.	TGCAGTGCCTCCATAGAGGGCTACACCTTC	CSASIEGYTF
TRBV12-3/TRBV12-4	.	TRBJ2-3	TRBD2	TGTGCCAGCAGTTACCTCGGGGGGATTGGGACAGATACGCAGTATTTT	CASSYLGGIGTDTQYF
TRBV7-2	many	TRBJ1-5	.	TGTGCCAGCAGCTTAGTCCCAGGGGCTGGGAATCAGCCCCAGCATTTT	CASSLVPGAGNQPQHF
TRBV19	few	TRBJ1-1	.	TGTGCCAGTAGTATTAGCCCGCTCGACAGAACTATTGAAGCTTTCTTT	CASSISPLDRTIEAFF